These 21 T cell receptor beta chains share one sample of origin, sequenced in a study of blood T cell repertoires in COVID-19. The table came from immunoSEQ multiplex PCR; TCRdb's copy has only in-frame clones and leaves some out. The profile shows some 70,000 clones, roughly 90% of them singletons. Sample: peripheral blood. The receptors were sampled from a young man with acute or convalescent COVID-19.

This chain joins TRBV4-3 and TRBJ1-1; TRBD1 agrees at 9 bases. Trimming took 3 bases from V and 1 from J; bases not matched to a gene: 12. The V gene's germline CDR1 is LGHNA and CDR2 YSLEER. CDR3 size: 18 residues. CDR3 DNA: TGCGCCAGCAGCCATGCCCCCGGGACAGGGTTACGGAACACTGAAGCTTTCTTT. It specifies CASSHAPGTGLRNTEAFF.

This chain uses TRBV19 with TRBJ1-5; TRBD1 might be the D (6 bases). The CDR3 is 15 amino acids. The ends were cut back, 1 base at V and 7 bases at J, with 14 bases in the middle. CDR1 and CDR2 from the germline V gene are LNHDA and SQIVND (reference sequence). The CDR3 sequence is CASSIVGAGEQPQHF. The CDR3 region has the DNA TGTGCCAGTAGTATAGTGGGGGCAGGGGAGCAGCCCCAGCATTTT.

DNA for the CDR3: TGTGCCAGCAGTTACGGTCAGGGAGGGCTGTGGGAGCAGTACTTC. It is translated as CASSYGQGGLWEQYF. The chain joins TRBV6-5 to TRBJ2-7, with 7 nucleotides matching TRBD2. The V gene's germline CDR1 is MNHEY and CDR2 SVGAGI. V lost 2 bases and J lost 7; bases outside the gene matches: 11. The CDR3 spans 15 residues.

The chain uses TRBV5-1 and TRBJ1-2; D is unclear. The V gene's germline CDR1 is SGHRS and CDR2 YFSETQ. Trimming removed 0 bases from V and 6 bases from J, with 12 bases in between. This CDR3 is 14 amino acids long. The CDR3 reads CASSLVFSTDGYTF. The CDR3 DNA is TGCGCCAGCAGCTTGGTCTTTTCAACGGATGGCTACACCTTC.

The rearrangement links TRBV27 to TRBJ2-1; the match to TRBD2 covers 12 bases. CDR3 length: 16 amino acids. Germline trimming cut 6 bases from V and 6 bases from J; bases unmatched to any gene: 9. Germline lookup yields CDR1 MNHEY and CDR2 SMNVEV (reference sequence). The CDR3 loop is CASSRYTSGRRNEQFF. The CDR3 DNA sequence: TGTGCCAGCAGCCGTTATACTAGCGGGAGGCGCAATGAGCAGTTCTTC.

V gene TRBV28 combines with J gene TRBJ1-5, with D tentatively TRBD1 (5 bases). The V end was cut by 7 bases, the J end by 7 bases, with 14 bases between. The CDR3 spans 13 residues. Germline V gene lookup returns CDR1 MDHEN and CDR2 SYDVKM. In DNA form, the CDR3 reads TGTGCCAGCAAAGCTTCAGGGTCACAGCCCCAGCATTTT. Amino acid sequence: CASKASGSQPQHF.

The chain joins TRBV9 to TRBJ2-1; 8 positions match TRBD2. Germline CDR1 SGDLS, CDR2 YYNGEE. This CDR3 is built from 15 residues. V dropped 0 bases and J dropped 5; count of bases not matched to a gene: 4. The CDR3 sequence: CASSVVSGSNNEQFF. The CDR3 nucleotides read TGTGCCAGCAGCGTAGTCAGCGGGAGCAACAATGAGCAGTTCTTC.

The CDR3 DNA sequence: TGTGCCAGCAGTTCCAGAATGGTAGCGGGAGGCCGTACCGGGCAGTACTTC. Protein: CASSSRMVAGGRTGQYF. V and J are TRBV28 and TRBJ2-7, with TRBD2 identical over 10 bases. CDR1 MDHEN and CDR2 SYDVKM come from the germline V gene. V gave up 4 bases and J gave up 9 bases; unmatched junction bases: 18. This CDR3 contains 17 residues. Full variable domain (rest looked up from reference TRBV28 and TRBJ2-7): DVKVTQSSRYLVKRTGEKVFLECVQDMDHENMFWYRQDPGLGLRLIYFSYDVKMKEKGDIPEGYSVSREKKERFSLILESASTNQTSMYLCASSSRMVAGGRTGQYFGPGTRLTVT.

The rearrangement uses TRBV6-6 and TRBJ1-2; D unresolved. Germline V gene lookup returns CDR1 MNHNY and CDR2 SVGAGI (reference sequence). The CDR3 length is 13 residues. V was pared by 2 bases and J by 6 bases, with 10 bases between. Here the CDR3 DNA reads TGTGCCAGCAGTTACAGCCAGCGAGATGGCTACACCTTC. This gives the protein CASSYSQRDGYTF.

The V call is TRBV9, the J call TRBJ1-6, with D unclear. CDR3 length: 13 residues. Germline CDR1 is SGDLS and CDR2 is YYNGEE. V lost 4 bases to trimming and J lost 8 bases, with 10 bases between them. CDR3 amino acids: CASSPGQDSPLHF. CDR3 coding DNA: TGTGCCAGCAGCCCCGGCCAGGATTCACCCCTCCACTTT.

The gene calls are TRBV5-1 and TRBJ1-1; maybe TRBD1 (6 bases). Deletions cut 0 bases from V and 5 bases from J, with 11 bases between. Germline CDR1 reads SGHRS; CDR2 reads YFSETQ. The CDR3 is made up of 14 amino acids. The CDR3 reads CASSLVQGKTEAFF. CDR3 sequence (DNA): TGCGCCAGCAGCTTGGTTCAGGGGAAGACTGAAGCTTTCTTT.

The chain recombines TRBV27 with TRBJ2-5; 8 bases align to TRBD2. The CDR3 is 16 residues long. The germline gives CDR1 MNHEY, CDR2 SMNVEV (reference sequence). J was trimmed by 5 bases and V by 4 bases; bases with no gene match: 12. CDR3 nucleotides: TGTGCCAGCAGTTCCTATTCGGGGGGGGGCTGGGAGACCCAGTACTTC. Amino acids: CASSSYSGGGWETQYF.

V is TRBV29-1 and J is TRBJ1-1; perhaps TRBD1 as D (6 bases). V shed 6 bases and J shed 8 bases, with 13 bases lying between them. There are 11 residues in the CDR3. Germline assignment: CDR1 SQVTM and CDR2 ANQGSEA. The CDR3 is CSVWEGVEAFF. For the CDR3, the DNA is TGCAGCGTCTGGGAGGGGGTGGAAGCTTTCTTT.

The chain employs TRBV28 and TRBJ1-5; D is uncertain. CDR1 and CDR2 (germline): MDHEN, SYDVKM. With 6 bases removed from V and 6 bases from J, the gap between germline ends came to 12 bases. The CDR3 length is 13 residues. The CDR3 is CASSSGLGQPQHF. CDR3 nucleotide sequence: TGTGCCAGCAGCTCGGGTTTGGGTCAGCCCCAGCATTTT.

This clone was counted once. The chain employs TRBV28 and TRBJ2-7; 9 bases are shared with TRBD1. The CDR3 extends over 15 amino acids. Trimming cost V 3 bases and J 7 bases; bases outside gene matches: 10. CDR1 and CDR2 (germline): MDHEN, SYDVKM. The DNA of the CDR3 is TGTGCCAGCAGTTTCTACCGGGACAGGGTAGGGGAGCAGTACTTC. It codes for CASSFYRDRVGEQYF.

The chain uses TRBV19 and TRBJ2-7; 7 nucleotides match TRBD1. This CDR3 region has 14 residues. The germline V gene encodes CDR1 LNHDA and CDR2 SQIVND (reference sequence). Trimming cost V 7 bases and J 2 bases; bases outside gene matches: 8. The chain's CDR3 is CASTPDRSTYEQYF. For the CDR3, the DNA is TGTGCCAGTACTCCGGACAGGTCAACCTACGAGCAGTACTTC. The full variable domain, in which reference TRBV19 and TRBJ2-7 provide the parts outside the CDR3, is DGGITQSPKYLFRKEGQNVTLSCEQNLNHDAMYWYRQDPGQGLRLIYYSQIVNDFQKGDIAEGYSVSREKKESFPLTVTSAQKNPTAFYLCASTPDRSTYEQYFGPGTRLTVT.

This chain joins TRBV6-5 and TRBJ2-1; the match to TRBD2 covers 8 bases. Germline loops: CDR1 MNHEY, CDR2 SVGAGI. V shed 8 bases and J 6 bases; nucleotides not matched to a gene: 9. The CDR3 is 14 residues long. CDR3 coding DNA: TGTGCCAGCCGCCCCGGGACTAGTCTCAATGAGCAGTTCTTC. Translated: CASRPGTSLNEQFF.

V gene TRBV18 combines with J gene TRBJ1-5; D perhaps matches TRBD1 (5 bases). CDR3 length: 14 amino acids. CDR1 and CDR2 (germline): KGHSH, LQKENI. Trimming took 3 bases from V and 0 from J, leaving 6 bases between them. The CDR3 DNA sequence: TGTGCCAGCTCACCGGGGCATAGCAATCAGCCCCAGCATTTT. Its translation: CASSPGHSNQPQHF.

V gene TRBV6-5 combines with J gene TRBJ1-2; no reliable D call. Trimming took off 2 bases at V and 5 bases at J, with 12 bases between the two ends. The CDR3 is 14 residues long. CDR1 is MNHEY, CDR2 SVGAGI, per germline. CDR3 DNA sequence: TGTGCCAGCAGTTACGCCAGGTTGGGTTATGGCTACACCTTC. This sequence encodes CASSYARLGYGYTF.

The V gene is TRBV11-3, the J gene TRBJ2-3, with D unresolved. Looked up from germline, CDR1 is SGHNT and CDR2 is YENEEA. Trimming removed 1 base from V and 4 bases from J, with 6 bases in between. This CDR3 region has 13 residues. The CDR3 reads CASSLVAADTQYF. In DNA, the CDR3 is TGTGCCAGCAGCTTAGTCGCGGCAGATACGCAGTATTTT.

This clone has more than one count but fewer than ten. V is TRBV4-3 and J is TRBJ1-5; 7 nucleotides agree with TRBD1. Germline loops: CDR1 LGHNA, CDR2 YSLEER. CDR3 length: 16 residues. The junction had 7 bases not matched to a gene; V was cut back by 3 bases and J by 2 bases. CDR3 bases: TGCGCCAGCAGCCAGAGGAGGGGGCTTGGCAATCAGCCCCAGCATTTT. Its protein is CASSQRRGLGNQPQHF.